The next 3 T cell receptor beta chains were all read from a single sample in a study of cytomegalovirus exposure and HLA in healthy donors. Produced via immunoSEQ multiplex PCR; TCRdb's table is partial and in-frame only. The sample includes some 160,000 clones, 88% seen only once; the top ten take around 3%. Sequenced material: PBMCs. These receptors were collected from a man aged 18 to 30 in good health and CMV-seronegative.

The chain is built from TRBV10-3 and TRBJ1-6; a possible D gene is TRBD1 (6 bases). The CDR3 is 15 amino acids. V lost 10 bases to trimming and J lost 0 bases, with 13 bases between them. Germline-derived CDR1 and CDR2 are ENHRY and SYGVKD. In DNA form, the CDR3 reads TGTGCCACCCAAACAGGGTTCTCCTATAATTCACCCCTCCACTTT. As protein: CATQTGFSYNSPLHF.

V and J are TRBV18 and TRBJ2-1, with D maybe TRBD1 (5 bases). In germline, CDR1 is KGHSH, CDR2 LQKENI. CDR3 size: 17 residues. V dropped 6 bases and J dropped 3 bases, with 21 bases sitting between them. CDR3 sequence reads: CASSEWGGRGNYNEQFF. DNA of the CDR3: TGTGCCAGCTCGGAGTGGGGCGGAAGAGGCAACTACAATGAGCAGTTCTTC.

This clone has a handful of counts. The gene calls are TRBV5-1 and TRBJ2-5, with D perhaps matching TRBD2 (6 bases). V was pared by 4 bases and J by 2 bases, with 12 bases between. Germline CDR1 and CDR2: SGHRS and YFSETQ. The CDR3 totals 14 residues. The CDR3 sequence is CASSNGAGQETQYF. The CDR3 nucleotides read TGCGCCAGCAGCAATGGGGCGGGGCAAGAGACCCAGTACTTC.